This T cell receptor (beta chain) was sequenced during a study of technical replicates of blood from a handful of donors. Here immunoSEQ multiplex PCR was the method, and the copy in TCRdb shows in-frame clones only, minus some. There are some 66,000 clones in the sample; nearly 98% occur only once, and around 0.16% lies in the top ten. Germline trimming cut 3 bases from V and 7 bases from J; bases unmatched to any gene: 7. Germline-derived CDR1 and CDR2 are MGHRA and YSYEKL. The CDR3 consists of 15 residues. This TCR was sampled from a human donor in good health. Sequenced material: T cells isolated from PBMCs. This chain uses TRBV4-1 with TRBJ1-4, with 8 bases that match TRBD1. CDR3 residues: CASSQRDRRREKLFF. Here the CDR3 DNA reads TGCGCCAGCAGCCAGAGGGACAGGCGACGTGAAAAACTGTTTTTT.